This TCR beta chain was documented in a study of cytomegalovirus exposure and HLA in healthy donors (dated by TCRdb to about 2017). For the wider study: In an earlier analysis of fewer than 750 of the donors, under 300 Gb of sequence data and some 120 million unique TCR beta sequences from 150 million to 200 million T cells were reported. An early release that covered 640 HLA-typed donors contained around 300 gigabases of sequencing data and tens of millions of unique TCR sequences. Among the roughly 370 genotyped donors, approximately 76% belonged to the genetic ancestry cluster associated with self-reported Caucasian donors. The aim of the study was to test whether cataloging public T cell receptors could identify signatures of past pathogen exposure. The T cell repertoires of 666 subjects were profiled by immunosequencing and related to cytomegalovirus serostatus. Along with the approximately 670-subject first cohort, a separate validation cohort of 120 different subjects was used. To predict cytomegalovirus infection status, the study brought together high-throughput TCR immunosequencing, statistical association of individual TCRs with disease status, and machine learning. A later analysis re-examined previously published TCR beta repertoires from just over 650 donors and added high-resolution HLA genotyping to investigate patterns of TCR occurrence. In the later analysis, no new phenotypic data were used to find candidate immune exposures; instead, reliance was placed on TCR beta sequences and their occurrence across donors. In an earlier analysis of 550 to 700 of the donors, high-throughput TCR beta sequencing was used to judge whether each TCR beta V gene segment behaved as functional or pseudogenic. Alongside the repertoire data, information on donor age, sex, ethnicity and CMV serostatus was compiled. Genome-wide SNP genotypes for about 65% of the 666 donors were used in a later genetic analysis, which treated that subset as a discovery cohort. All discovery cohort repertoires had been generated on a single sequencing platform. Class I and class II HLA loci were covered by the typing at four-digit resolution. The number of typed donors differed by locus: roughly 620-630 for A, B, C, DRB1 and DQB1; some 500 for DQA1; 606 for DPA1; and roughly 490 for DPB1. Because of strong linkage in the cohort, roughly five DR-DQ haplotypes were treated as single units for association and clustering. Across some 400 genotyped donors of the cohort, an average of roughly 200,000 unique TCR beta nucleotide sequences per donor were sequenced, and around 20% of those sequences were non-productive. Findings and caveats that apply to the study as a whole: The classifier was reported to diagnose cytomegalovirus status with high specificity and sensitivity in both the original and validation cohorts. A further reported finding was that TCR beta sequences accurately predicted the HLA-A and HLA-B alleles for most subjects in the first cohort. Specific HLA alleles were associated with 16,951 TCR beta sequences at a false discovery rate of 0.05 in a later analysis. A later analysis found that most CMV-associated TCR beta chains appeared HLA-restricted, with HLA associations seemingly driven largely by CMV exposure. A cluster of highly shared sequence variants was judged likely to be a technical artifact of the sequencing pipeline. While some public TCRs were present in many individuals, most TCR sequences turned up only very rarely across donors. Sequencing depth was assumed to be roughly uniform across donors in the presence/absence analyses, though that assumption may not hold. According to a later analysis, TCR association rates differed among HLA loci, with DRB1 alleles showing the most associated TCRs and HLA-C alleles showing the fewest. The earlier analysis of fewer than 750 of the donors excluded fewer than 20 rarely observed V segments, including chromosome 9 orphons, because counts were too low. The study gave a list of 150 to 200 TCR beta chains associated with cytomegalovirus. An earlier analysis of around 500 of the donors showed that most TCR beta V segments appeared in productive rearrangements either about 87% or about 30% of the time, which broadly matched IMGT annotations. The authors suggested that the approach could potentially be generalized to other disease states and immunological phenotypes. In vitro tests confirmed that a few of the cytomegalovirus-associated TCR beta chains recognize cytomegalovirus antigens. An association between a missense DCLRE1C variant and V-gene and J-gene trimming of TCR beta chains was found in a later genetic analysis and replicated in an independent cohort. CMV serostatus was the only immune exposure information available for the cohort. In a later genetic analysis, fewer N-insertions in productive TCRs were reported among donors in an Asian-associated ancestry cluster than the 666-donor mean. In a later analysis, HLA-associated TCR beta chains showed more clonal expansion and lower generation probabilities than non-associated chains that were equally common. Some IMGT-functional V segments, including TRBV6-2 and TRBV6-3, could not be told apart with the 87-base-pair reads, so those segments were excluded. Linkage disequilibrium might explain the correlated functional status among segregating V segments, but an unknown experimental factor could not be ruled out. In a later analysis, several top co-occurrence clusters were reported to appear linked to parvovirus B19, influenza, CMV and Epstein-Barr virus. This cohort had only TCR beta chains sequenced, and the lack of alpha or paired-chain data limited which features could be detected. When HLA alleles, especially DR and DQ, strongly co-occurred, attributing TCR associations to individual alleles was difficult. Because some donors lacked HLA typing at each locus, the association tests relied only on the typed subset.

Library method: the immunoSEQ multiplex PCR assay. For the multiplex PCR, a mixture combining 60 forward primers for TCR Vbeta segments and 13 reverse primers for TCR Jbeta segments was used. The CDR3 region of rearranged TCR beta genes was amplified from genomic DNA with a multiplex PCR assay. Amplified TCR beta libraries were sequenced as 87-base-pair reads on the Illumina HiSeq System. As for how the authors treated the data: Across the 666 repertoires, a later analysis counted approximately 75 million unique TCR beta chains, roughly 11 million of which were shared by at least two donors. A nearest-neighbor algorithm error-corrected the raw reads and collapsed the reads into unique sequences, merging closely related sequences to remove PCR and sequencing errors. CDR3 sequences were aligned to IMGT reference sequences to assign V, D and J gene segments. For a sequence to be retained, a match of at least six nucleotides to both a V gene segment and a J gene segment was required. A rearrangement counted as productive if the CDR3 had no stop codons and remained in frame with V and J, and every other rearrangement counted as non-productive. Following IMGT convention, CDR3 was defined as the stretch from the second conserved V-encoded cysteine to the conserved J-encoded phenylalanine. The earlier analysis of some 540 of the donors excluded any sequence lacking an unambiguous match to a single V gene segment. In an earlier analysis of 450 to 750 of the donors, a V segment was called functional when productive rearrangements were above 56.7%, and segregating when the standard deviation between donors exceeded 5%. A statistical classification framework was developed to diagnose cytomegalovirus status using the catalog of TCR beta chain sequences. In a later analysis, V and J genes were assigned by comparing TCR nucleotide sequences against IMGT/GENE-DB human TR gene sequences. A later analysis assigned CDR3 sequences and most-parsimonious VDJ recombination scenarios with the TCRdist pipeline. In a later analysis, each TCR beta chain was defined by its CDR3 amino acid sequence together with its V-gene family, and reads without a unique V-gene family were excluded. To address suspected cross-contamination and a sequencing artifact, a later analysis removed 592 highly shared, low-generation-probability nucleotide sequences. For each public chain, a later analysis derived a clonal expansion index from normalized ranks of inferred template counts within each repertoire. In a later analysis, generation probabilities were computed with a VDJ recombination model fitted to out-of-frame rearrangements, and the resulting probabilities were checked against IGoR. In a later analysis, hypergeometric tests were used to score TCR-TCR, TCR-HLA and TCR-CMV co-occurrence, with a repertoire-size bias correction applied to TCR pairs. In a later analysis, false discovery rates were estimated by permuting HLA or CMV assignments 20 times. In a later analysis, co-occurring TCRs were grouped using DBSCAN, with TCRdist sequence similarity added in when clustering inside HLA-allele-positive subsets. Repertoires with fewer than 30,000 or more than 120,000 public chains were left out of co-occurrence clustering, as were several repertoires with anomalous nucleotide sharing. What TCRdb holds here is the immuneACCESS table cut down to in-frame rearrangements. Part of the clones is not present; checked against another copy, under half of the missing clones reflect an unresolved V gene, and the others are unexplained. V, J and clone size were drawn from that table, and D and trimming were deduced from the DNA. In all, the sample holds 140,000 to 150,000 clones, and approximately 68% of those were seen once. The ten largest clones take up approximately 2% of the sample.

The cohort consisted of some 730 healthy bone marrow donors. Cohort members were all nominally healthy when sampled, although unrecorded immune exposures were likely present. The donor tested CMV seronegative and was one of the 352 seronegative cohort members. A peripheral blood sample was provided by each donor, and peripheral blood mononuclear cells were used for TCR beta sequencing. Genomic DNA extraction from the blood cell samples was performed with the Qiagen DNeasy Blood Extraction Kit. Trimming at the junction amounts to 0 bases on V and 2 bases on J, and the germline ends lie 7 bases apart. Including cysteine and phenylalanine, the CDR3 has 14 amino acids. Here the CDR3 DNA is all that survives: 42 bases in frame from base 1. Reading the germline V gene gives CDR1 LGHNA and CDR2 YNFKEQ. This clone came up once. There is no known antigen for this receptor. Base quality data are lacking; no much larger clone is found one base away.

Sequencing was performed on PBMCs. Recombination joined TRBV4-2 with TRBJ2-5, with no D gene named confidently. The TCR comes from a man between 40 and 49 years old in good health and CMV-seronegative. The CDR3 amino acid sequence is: CASSQELTQETQYF. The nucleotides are TGTGCCAGCAGCCAAGAACTTACGCAAGAGACCCAGTACTTC.